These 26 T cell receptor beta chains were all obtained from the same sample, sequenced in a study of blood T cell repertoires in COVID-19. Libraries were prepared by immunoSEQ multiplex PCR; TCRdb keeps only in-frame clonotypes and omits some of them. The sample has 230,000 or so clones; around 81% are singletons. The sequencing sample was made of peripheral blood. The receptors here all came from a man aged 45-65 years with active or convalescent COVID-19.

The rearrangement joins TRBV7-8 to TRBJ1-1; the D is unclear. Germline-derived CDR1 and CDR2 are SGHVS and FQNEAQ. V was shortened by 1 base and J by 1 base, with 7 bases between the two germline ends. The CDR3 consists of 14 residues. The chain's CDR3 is CASSLGAPNTEAFF. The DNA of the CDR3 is TGTGCCAGCAGCTTAGGGGCGCCGAACACTGAAGCTTTCTTT. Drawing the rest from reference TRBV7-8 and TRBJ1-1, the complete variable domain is GAGVSQSPRYKVAKRGQDVALRCDPISGHVSLFWYQQALGQGPEFLTYFQNEAQLDKSGLPSDRFFAERPEGSVSTLKIQRTQQEDSAVYLCASSLGAPNTEAFFGQGTRLTVV.

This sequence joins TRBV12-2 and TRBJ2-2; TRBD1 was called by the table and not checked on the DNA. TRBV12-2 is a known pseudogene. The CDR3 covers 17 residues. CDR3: CASRLAGLVKGTGELFF. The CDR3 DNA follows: TGTGCAAGTCGCTTAGCGGGGCTAGTTAAAGGCACCGGGGAGCTGTTTTTT.

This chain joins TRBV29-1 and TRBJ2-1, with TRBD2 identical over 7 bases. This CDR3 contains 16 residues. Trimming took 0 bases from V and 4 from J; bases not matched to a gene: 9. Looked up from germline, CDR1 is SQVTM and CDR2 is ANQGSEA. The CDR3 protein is CSVEERSGVWYNEQFF. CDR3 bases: TGCAGCGTTGAAGAGCGGAGCGGGGTTTGGTACAATGAGCAGTTCTTC.

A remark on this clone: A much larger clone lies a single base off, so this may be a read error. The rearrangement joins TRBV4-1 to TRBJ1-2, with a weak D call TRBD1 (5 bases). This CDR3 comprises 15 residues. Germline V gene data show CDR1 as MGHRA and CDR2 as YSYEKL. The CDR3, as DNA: TGCGCCAGCAGCCAAGTACAGGCAGCCGTCTATGACTACACCTTC. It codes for CASSQVQAAVYDYTF.

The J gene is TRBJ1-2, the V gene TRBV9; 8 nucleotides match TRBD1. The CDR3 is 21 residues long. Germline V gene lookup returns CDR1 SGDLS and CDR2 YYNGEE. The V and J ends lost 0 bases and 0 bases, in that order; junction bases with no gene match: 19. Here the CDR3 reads CASSVVGQGLALTHSNYGYTF. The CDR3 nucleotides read TGTGCCAGCAGCGTAGTAGGACAGGGACTTGCTCTGACTCATTCTAACTATGGCTACACCTTC.

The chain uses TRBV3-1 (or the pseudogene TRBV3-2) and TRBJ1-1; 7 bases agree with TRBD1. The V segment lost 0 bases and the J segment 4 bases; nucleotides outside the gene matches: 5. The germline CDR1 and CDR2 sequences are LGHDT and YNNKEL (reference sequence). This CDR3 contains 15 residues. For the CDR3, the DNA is TGTGCCAGCAGCCAAGACAGGGGGATTGGCACTGAAGCTTTCTTT. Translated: CASSQDRGIGTEAFF.

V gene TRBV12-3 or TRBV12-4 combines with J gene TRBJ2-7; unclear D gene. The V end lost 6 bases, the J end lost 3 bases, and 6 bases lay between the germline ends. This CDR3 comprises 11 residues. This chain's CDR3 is CASSQYYEQYF. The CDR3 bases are TGTGCCAGCAGCCAGTACTACGAGCAGTACTTC.

This CDR3 reads CASSGDRYGYTF. The CDR3 coding sequence is TGTGCCAGCAGTGGGGACAGGTATGGCTACACCTTC. The chain combines TRBV28 with TRBJ1-2, with 8 bases aligning to TRBD1. The CDR3 consists of 12 residues. Trimming cost V 5 bases and J 5 bases; bases outside gene matches: 1. The V gene's germline CDR1 is MDHEN and CDR2 SYDVKM.

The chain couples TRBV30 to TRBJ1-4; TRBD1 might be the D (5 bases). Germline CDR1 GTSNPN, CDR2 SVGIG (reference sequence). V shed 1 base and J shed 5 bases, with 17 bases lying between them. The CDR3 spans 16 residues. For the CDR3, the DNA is TGTGCCTGGAGTGCCATTTCGGGACTCAGGAATGAAAAACTGTTTTTT. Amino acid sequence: CAWSAISGLRNEKLFF.

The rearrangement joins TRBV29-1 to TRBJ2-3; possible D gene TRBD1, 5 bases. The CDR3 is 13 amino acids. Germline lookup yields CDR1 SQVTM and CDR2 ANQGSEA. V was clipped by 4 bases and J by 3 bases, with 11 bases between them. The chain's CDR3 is CSVGEGATDTQYF. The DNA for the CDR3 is TGCAGCGTTGGGGAAGGGGCGACAGATACGCAGTATTTT.

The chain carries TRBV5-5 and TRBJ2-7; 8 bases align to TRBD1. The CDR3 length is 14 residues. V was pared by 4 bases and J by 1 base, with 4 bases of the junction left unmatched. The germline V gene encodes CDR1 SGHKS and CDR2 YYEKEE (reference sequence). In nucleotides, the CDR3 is TGTGCCAGCAGCACCCGACAGGGGTCCTACGAGCAGTACTTC. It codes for CASSTRQGSYEQYF. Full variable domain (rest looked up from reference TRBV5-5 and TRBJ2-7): DAGVTQSPTHLIKTRGQQVTLRCSPISGHKSVSWYQQVLGQGPQFIFQYYEKEERGRGNFPDRFSARQFPNYSSELNVNALLLGDSALYLCASSTRQGSYEQYFGPGTRLTVT.

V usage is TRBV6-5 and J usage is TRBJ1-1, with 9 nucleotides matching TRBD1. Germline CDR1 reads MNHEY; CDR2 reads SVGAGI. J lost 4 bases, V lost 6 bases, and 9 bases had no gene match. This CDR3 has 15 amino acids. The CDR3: CASRPGGTGSTEAFF. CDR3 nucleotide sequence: TGTGCCAGCAGGCCGGGGGGGACAGGGTCCACTGAAGCTTTCTTT.

The CDR3 bases are TGTGCCACCAGCCGGGGAAGGGGGACTGGAAACACCATATATTTT. It encodes CATSRGRGTGNTIYF. The V call is TRBV15, the J call TRBJ1-3, with a weak D call TRBD1 (6 bases). Deletions cut 5 bases from V and 2 bases from J, with 13 bases between. The CDR3 consists of 15 residues. Per germline, CDR1 LNHNV and CDR2 YYDKDF (reference sequence).

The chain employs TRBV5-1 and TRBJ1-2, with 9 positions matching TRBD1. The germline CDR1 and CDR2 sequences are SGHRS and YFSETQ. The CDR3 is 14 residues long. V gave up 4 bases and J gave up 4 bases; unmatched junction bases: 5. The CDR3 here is CASSGTGNSYGYTF. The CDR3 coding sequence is TGCGCCAGCAGCGGGACAGGGAATAGCTATGGCTACACCTTC.

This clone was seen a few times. CDR3: CASCPGQGVPEAFF. CDR3 DNA sequence: TGTGCCAGCTGTCCGGGACAGGGGGTACCTGAAGCTTTCTTT. This chain connects TRBV18 to TRBJ1-1; 11 bases are shared with TRBD1. Germline lookup yields CDR1 KGHSH and CDR2 LQKENI. This CDR3 has 14 residues. The V segment lost 7 bases and the J segment 6 bases; nucleotides outside the gene matches: 7.

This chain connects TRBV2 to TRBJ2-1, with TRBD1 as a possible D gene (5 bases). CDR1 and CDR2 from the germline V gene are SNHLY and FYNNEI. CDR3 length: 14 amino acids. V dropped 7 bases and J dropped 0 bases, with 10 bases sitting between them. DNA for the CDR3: TGTGCCAGCAAGGGGCCGGGCTCCTACAATGAGCAGTTCTTC. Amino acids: CASKGPGSYNEQFF. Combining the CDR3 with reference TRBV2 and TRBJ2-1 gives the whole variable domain EPEVTQTPSHQVTQMGQEVILRCVPISNHLYFYWYRQILGQKVEFLVSFYNNEISEKSEIFDDQFSVERPDGSNFTLKIRSTKLEDSAMYFCASKGPGSYNEQFFGPGTRLTVL.

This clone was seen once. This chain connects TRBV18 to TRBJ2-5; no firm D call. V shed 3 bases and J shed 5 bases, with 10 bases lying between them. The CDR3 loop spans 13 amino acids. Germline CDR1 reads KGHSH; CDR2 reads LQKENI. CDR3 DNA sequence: TGTGCCAGCTCACCGACCCGGGTTGAGACCCAGTACTTC. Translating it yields CASSPTRVETQYF.

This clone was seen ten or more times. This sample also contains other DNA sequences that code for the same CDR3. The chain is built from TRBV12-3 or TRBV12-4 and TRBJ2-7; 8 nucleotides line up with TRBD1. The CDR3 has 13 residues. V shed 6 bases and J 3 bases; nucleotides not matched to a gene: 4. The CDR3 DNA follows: TGTGCCAGCAGCCCCGGACAGGGCTACGAGCAGTACTTC. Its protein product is CASSPGQGYEQYF.

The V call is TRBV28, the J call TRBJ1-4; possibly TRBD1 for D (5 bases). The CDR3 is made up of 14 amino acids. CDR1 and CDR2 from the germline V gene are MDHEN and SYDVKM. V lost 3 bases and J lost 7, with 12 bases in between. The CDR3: CASSFPGRGEKLFF. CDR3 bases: TGTGCCAGCAGTTTCCCAGGGAGGGGTGAAAAACTGTTTTTT. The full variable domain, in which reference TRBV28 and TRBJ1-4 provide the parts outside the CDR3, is DVKVTQSSRYLVKRTGEKVFLECVQDMDHENMFWYRQDPGLGLRLIYFSYDVKMKEKGDIPEGYSVSREKKERFSLILESASTNQTSMYLCASSFPGRGEKLFFGSGTQLSVL.

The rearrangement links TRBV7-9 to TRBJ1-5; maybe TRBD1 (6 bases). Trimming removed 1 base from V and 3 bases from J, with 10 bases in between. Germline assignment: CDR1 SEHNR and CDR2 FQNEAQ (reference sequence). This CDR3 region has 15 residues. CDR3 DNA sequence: TGTGCCAGCAGCTTAGGTAGGGGGACCAATCAGCCCCAGCATTTT. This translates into CASSLGRGTNQPQHF.

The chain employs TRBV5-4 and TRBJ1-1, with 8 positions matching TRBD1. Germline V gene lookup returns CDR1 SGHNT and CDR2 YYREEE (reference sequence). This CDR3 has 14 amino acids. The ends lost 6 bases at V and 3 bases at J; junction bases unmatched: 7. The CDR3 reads CASNRGQEDTEAFF. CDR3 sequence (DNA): TGTGCCAGCAACCGGGGACAGGAGGACACTGAAGCTTTCTTT.

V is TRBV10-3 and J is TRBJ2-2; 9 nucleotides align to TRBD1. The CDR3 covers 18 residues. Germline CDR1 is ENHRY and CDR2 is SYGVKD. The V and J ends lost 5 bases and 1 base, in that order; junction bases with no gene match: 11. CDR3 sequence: CAISPGQGFIRNTGELFF. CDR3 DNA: TGTGCCATCAGTCCGGGACAGGGATTTATTAGGAACACCGGGGAGCTGTTTTTT.

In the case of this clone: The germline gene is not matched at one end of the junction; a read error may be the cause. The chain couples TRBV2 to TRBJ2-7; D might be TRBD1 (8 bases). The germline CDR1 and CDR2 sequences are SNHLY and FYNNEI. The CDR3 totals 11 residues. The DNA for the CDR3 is TGTGCCAGCAGTGAGGGGGGGACAGGCTGCTTC. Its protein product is CASSEGGTGCF.

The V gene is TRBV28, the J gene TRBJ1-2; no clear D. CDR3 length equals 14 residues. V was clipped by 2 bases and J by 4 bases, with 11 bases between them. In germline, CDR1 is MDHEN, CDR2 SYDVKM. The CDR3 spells CASSLGLLGYGYTF. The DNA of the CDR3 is TGTGCCAGCAGTTTAGGCCTCCTAGGCTATGGCTACACCTTC.

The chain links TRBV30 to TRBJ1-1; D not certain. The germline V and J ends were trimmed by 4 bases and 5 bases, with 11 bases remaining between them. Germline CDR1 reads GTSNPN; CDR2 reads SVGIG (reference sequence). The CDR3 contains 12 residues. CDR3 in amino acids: CAWTGKLTEAFF. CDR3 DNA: TGTGCCTGGACCGGGAAGTTGACTGAAGCTTTCTTT.

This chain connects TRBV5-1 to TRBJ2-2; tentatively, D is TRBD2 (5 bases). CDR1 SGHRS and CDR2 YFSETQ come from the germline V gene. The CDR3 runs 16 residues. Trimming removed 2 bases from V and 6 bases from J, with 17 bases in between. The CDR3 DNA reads TGCGCCAGCAGCTTCCTCACTCCGGACTTGGCCGGGGAGCTGTTTTTT. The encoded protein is CASSFLTPDLAGELFF.